A selection of T cell receptor beta chains follows, all from one sample in a study of long-term antiretroviral therapy in people with HIV. The assay was immunoSEQ multiplex PCR, and TCRdb's table has in-frame clones only and misses some. The repertoire holds over 35,000 clones, with 86% as singletons. The sequenced sample was unsorted PBMCs, obtained just before starting antiretroviral therapy. These receptors were taken from a woman between 18 and 29 years old with HIV. The CDR3 runs from the conserved cysteine through the conserved F or W. A D gene is named only where the DNA matches it firmly. Size is omitted from some rows. Given values are once, few, many or a class for expanded clones.

abundance	v_gene	j_gene	d_gene	CDR3aa	CDR3nt
.	TRBV27	TRBJ2-7	TRBD2	CASSLGPSGAYEQYF	TGTGCCAGCAGTTTAGGTCCTAGCGGAGCCTACGAGCAGTACTTC
.	TRBV4-3	TRBJ2-7	.	CASSQVWDHRYEQYF	TGCGCCAGCAGCCAAGTTTGGGACCATCGCTACGAGCAGTACTTC
once	TRBV4-1	TRBJ2-1	.	CASSLDTNNEQFF	TGCGCCAGCAGCCTGGACACTAACAATGAGCAGTTCTTC
.	TRBV20-1	TRBJ2-7	.	CSAGPYEQYF	TGCAGTGCAGGACCCTACGAGCAGTACTTC
.	TRBV28	TRBJ2-3	TRBD1	CASSLPRTGRTQYF	TGTGCCAGCAGTTTACCCCGGACAGGGCGTACGCAGTATTTT
.	TRBV14	TRBJ2-7	TRBD2	CASSLIDPGASGSYEQYF	TGTGCCAGCAGCCTTATAGATCCAGGGGCTAGCGGGAGCTACGAGCAGTACTTC
.	TRBV9	TRBJ2-5	.	CASSVGAVGETQYF	TGTGCCAGCAGCGTCGGGGCGGTGGGGGAGACCCAGTACTTC
.	TRBV11-1	TRBJ1-2	.	CASSLGGPTLLYGYTF	TGTGCCAGCAGCTTAGGTGGGCCCACCTTACTCTATGGCTACACCTTC
.	TRBV15	TRBJ1-5	.	CATSGGSQNQPQHF	TGTGCCACCAGTGGGGGCTCGCAAAATCAGCCCCAGCATTTT
few	TRBV9	TRBJ1-1	.	CASSTSPTDLNTEAFF	TGTGCCAGCAGCACTAGCCCTACGGACCTGAACACTGAAGCTTTCTTT
.	TRBV27	TRBJ2-1	.	CASSLGGSYNEQFF	TGTGCCAGCAGTTTAGGGGGGTCCTACAATGAGCAGTTCTTC
.	TRBV4-3	TRBJ2-7	TRBD1	CASSQDGTGEYEQYF	TGCGCCAGCAGCCAAGACGGGACAGGGGAATACGAGCAGTACTTC
.	TRBV6-1	TRBJ2-3	.	CANDQGSDTQYF	TGTGCCAACGACCAGGGATCGGATACGCAGTATTTT
.	TRBV4-3	TRBJ2-7	.	CASSQVGGGGSYEQYF	TGCGCCAGCAGCCAAGTCGGAGGGGGCGGCTCCTACGAGCAGTACTTC
once	TRBV7-2	TRBJ2-5	.	CASSRRALKETQYF	TGTGCCAGCAGCCGTAGGGCACTAAAAGAGACCCAGTACTTC
.	TRBV9	TRBJ1-2	TRBD1	CASSGAPGGSGYTF	TGTGCCAGCAGCGGAGCGCCAGGGGGAAGTGGCTACACCTTC
.	TRBV20-1	TRBJ2-7	.	CSARDIYEQYF	TGCAGTGCCAGGGACATTTACGAGCAGTACTTC
.	TRBV27	TRBJ2-7	TRBD2	CASSRPPGLASEQYF	TGTGCCAGCAGTCGCCCACCGGGACTAGCGAGCGAGCAGTACTTC
.	TRBV6-5	TRBJ2-1	.	CASSYGGGSKFF	TGTGCCAGCAGTTACGGGGGGGGCAGTAAATTCTTC
.	TRBV5-1	TRBJ2-5	.	CASTWGNQETQYF	TGCGCCAGCACTTGGGGGAATCAAGAGACCCAGTACTTC
.	TRBV6-6	TRBJ1-5	.	CASSSRQGRNQPQHF	TGTGCCAGCAGTTCGAGGCAGGGGAGGAATCAGCCCCAGCATTTT
.	TRBV6-5	TRBJ2-2	TRBD1	CASSHTGGVTGELFF	TGTGCCAGCAGCCATACAGGGGGCGTCACCGGGGAGCTGTTTTTT
.	TRBV28	TRBJ2-7	.	CASRNKLGTYEQYF	TGTGCCAGCAGAAACAAGTTAGGGACCTACGAGCAGTACTTC
few	TRBV19	TRBJ2-7	.	CASTGALPF	TGTGCCAGTACTGGAGCCTTGCCCTTC
.	TRBV27	TRBJ1-5	.	CASSLSANQPQHF	TGTGCCAGCAGTTTATCCGCCAATCAGCCCCAGCATTTT
once	TRBV7-2	TRBJ2-7	.	CASSLAGSSYEQYF	TGTGCCAGCAGCTTAGCCGGGAGCTCCTACGAGCAGTACTTC
.	TRBV7-2	TRBJ2-3	.	CASSLGTDTQYF	TGTGCCAGCAGCCTAGGCACAGATACGCAGTATTTT
once	TRBV4-1	TRBJ2-1	.	CASSQDGASANYNEQFF	TGCGCCAGCAGCCAAGATGGGGCTAGCGCGAACTACAATGAGCAGTTCTTC
once	TRBV18	TRBJ2-1	TRBD2	CASSPRASGRGNEQFF	TGTGCCAGCTCTCCACGGGCTAGCGGGAGGGGGAATGAGCAGTTCTTC
.	TRBV18	TRBJ2-7	.	CASSLGSYEQYF	TGTGCCAGCTCATTAGGCTCCTACGAGCAGTACTTC
.	TRBV5-1	TRBJ2-5	.	CASSLVTSVPQETQYF	TGCGCCAGCAGCTTGGTGACGTCAGTACCCCAAGAGACCCAGTACTTC
.	TRBV28	TRBJ1-5	TRBD1	CASSTGTGAKQPQHF	TGTGCCAGCAGTACCGGGACAGGGGCCAAACAGCCCCAGCATTTT
.	TRBV19	TRBJ1-5	.	CASSKGRDGTYQPQHF	TGTGCCAGTAGTAAAGGTCGGGACGGGACTTATCAGCCCCAGCATTTT
.	TRBV19	TRBJ2-5	.	CASSRGAGETQYF	TGTGCCAGTAGTAGAGGGGCCGGAGAGACCCAGTACTTC
.	TRBV5-1	TRBJ2-7	TRBD2	CASSFAETSFYEQYF	TGCGCCAGCAGCTTTGCCGAGACTAGCTTCTACGAGCAGTACTTC
.	TRBV19	TRBJ2-1	TRBD1	CASSIEQGARNEQFF	TGTGCCAGTAGTATTGAGCAGGGGGCGAGGAATGAGCAGTTCTTC
.	TRBV6-5	TRBJ1-2	.	CASSYSMGYLYGYTF	TGTGCCAGCAGTTACTCAATGGGTTATCTATATGGCTACACCTTC
.	TRBV9	TRBJ2-1	TRBD2	CASSLRTSGSSYNEQFF	TGTGCCAGCAGCTTACGGACTAGCGGTAGCTCCTACAATGAGCAGTTCTTC
.	TRBV19	TRBJ2-2	TRBD2	CASSWVVGLAGAGELFF	TGTGCCAGTAGTTGGGTAGTTGGTCTAGCGGGAGCCGGGGAGCTGTTTTTT
.	TRBV9	TRBJ2-1	.	CASSVIESPNEQFF	TGTGCCAGCAGCGTTATCGAGAGTCCCAATGAGCAGTTCTTC